The rows below give T cell receptor beta chains drawn from one sample of a study of shared clonotypes between healthy human individuals. Data came from immunoSEQ multiplex PCR; TCRdb stores just in-frame clones and leaves some out. Of roughly 2,500,000 clones listed, under 95% are singletons. The sequenced sample was naive CD4+ T cells from PBMCs. These TCRs come from a man between 18 and 35 years old in good health. Some clones in this sample may be carry-over from other donors' samples. Both conserved end residues are part of each CDR3. The D gene is left open where the match is weak. Expanded clones get a size class; other rows say once, few or many, or leave the size out.

>TRBV29-1|TRBJ1-1|.|TRBD1
CSVGGTGGGENTEAFF
TGCAGCGTTGGCGGGACAGGGGGCGGGGAGAACACTGAAGCTTTCTTT
>TRBV27|TRBJ2-7|.|.
CASSGAGTVIHEQYF
TGTGCCAGCAGTGGGGCCGGGACTGTGATTCACGAGCAGTACTTC
>TRBV2|TRBJ2-4|.|.
CASSEDTGIYQYF
TGTGCCAGCAGCGAAGATACCGGGATTTATCAGTACTTC
>TRBV6-1|TRBJ1-4|.|.
CASSEVRSLFF
TGTGCCAGCAGTGAAGTCCGGAGCCTGTTTTTT
>TRBV27|TRBJ2-3|.|.
CASSFRLPADTQYF
TGTGCCAGCAGTTTTCGGTTACCGGCAGATACGCAGTATTTT
>TRBV6-1|TRBJ1-5|.|.
CASSEFRSTNQPQHF
TGTGCCAGCAGTGAATTTCGGTCAACCAATCAGCCCCAGCATTTT
>TRBV14|TRBJ2-7|.|.
CASSQGGFYEQYF
TGTGCCAGCAGCCAAGGAGGTTTTTACGAGCAGTACTTC
>TRBV27|TRBJ2-7|.|.
CASSTSGFYYEQYF
TGTGCCAGCAGTACCTCAGGGTTTTACTACGAGCAGTACTTC
>TRBV28|TRBJ2-7|.|TRBD1
CASSQMGQGVDEQYF
TGTGCCAGCAGCCAGATGGGACAGGGGGTCGACGAGCAGTACTTC
>TRBV7-6|TRBJ2-3|.|.
CASRRAGLADTQYF
TGTGCCAGCAGGAGAGCGGGTTTGGCAGATACGCAGTATTTT
>TRBV14|TRBJ1-2|.|.
CASSQDESTHGYTF
TGTGCCAGCAGCCAAGATGAGTCTACCCATGGCTACACCTTC
>TRBV7-2|TRBJ2-3|.|.
CASSRRTDTQYF
TGTGCCAGCAGCCGGAGGACAGATACGCAGTATTTT
>TRBV7-9|TRBJ2-3|.|TRBD2
CASSLLLADTDTQYF
TGTGCCAGCAGCTTACTGCTAGCGGACACAGATACGCAGTATTTT
>TRBV7-9|TRBJ2-1|.|TRBD1
CASSSRDRGFNEQFF
TGTGCCAGCAGCTCCCGGGACAGGGGTTTCAATGAGCAGTTCTTC
>TRBV7-3|TRBJ1-2|.|TRBD1
CASSEGTGEYYGYTF
TGTGCCAGCAGCGAAGGGACAGGGGAGTACTATGGCTACACCTTC
>TRBV30|TRBJ2-3|.|TRBD2
CAWSVLAGGIIGTDTQYF
TGTGCCTGGAGTGTACTGGCGGGAGGGATAATCGGCACAGATACGCAGTATTTT
>TRBV2|TRBJ2-7|.|.
CASSVGDEQYF
TGTGCCAGCAGTGTGGGAGACGAGCAGTACTTC
>TRBV29-1|TRBJ1-2|once|TRBD1
CSVAPDRGYGYTF
TGCAGCGTTGCCCCGGACAGGGGCTATGGCTACACCTTC
>TRBV6-5|TRBJ2-1|.|.
CASSPGSYNEQFF
TGTGCCAGCAGTCCTGGCTCCTACAATGAGCAGTTCTTC
>TRBV11-1|TRBJ2-6|.|.
CASSLGHGLSGANVLTF
TGTGCCAGCAGCTTAGGGCACGGACTCTCTGGGGCCAACGTCCTGACTTTC
>TRBV9|TRBJ1-2|.|.
CASSVSSHASGYTF
TGTGCCAGCAGCGTATCCAGTCACGCCTCTGGGTACACCTTC
>TRBV28|TRBJ2-3|.|TRBD1
CASTGGNRGEYTQYF
TGTGCCAGCACCGGAGGTAACAGGGGAGAATATACGCAGTATTTT
>TRBV9|TRBJ1-2|.|.
CASSVVTGSSYGYTF
TGTGCCAGCAGCGTAGTGACAGGAAGTTCTTATGGCTACACCTTC
>TRBV27|TRBJ1-2|.|TRBD1
CASSARGGTGAINYGYTF
TGTGCCAGCAGTGCTAGAGGGGGCACGGGAGCGATTAACTATGGCTACACCTTC
>TRBV7-2|TRBJ2-7|.|.
CASSLGDPRGYEQYF
TGTGCCAGCAGCTTAGGGGACCCCAGGGGCTACGAGCAGTACTTC
>TRBV18|TRBJ1-5|.|.
CASSTSQGGDQPQHF
TGTGCCAGCTCAACTTCTCAGGGCGGTGATCAGCCCCAGCATTTT
>TRBV9|TRBJ2-7|.|.
CASSPPGRQWDYEQYF
TGTGCCAGCAGCCCTCCGGGGCGTCAGTGGGACTACGAGCAGTACTTC
>TRBV25-1|TRBJ2-1|.|TRBD1
CASRSAGQGANEQFF
TGTGCCAGCAGGTCGGCGGGACAGGGAGCAAATGAGCAGTTCTTC
>TRBV5-1|TRBJ2-7|.|.
CASSLGGPDEQYF
TGCGCCAGCAGCTTGGGTGGCCCAGACGAGCAGTACTTC